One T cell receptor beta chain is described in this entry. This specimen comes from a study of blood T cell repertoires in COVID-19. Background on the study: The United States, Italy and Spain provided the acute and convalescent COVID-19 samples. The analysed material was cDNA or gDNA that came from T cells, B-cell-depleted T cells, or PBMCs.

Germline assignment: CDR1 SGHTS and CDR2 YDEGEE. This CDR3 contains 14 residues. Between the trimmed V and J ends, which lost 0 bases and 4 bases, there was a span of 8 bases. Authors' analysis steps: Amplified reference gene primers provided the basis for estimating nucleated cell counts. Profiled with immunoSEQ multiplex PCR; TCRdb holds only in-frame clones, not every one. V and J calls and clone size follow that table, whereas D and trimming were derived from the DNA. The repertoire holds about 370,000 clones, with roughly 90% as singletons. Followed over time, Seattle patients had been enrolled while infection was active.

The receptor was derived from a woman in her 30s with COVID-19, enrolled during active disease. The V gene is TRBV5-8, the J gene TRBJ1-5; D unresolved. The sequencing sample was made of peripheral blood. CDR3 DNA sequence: TGTGCCAGCAGCTTGGGACGGGGAAATCAGCCCCAGCATTTT. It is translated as CASSLGRGNQPQHF.